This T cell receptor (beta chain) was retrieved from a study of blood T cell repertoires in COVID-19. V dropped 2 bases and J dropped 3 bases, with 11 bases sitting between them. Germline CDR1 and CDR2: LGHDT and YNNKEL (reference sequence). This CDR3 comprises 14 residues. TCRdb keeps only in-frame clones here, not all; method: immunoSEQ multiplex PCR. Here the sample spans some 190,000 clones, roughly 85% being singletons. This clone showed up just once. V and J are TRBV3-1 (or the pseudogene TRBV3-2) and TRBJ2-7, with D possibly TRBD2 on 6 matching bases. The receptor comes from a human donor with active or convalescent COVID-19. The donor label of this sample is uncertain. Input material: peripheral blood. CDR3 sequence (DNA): TGTGCCAGCAGCCAACTAGCCGGGAGCTACGAGCAGTACTTC. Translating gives CASSQLAGSYEQYF.